This passage covers 26 T cell receptor beta chains from one sample sequenced in a study of cytomegalovirus exposure and HLA in healthy donors (dated by TCRdb to about 2017). Libraries were made using the immunoSEQ multiplex PCR assay. A mixture of 60 forward primers for TCR Vbeta segments and 13 reverse primers for TCR Jbeta segments was used in the multiplex PCR. This is the immuneACCESS table as TCRdb keeps it, with only in-frame sequences that have V and J called. A part of the clones is gone; compared with another copy, unresolved V genes explain less than half, and the rest is unexplained. The sample contains some 240,000 clones, approximately 80% of them found a single time. The ten largest clones capture approximately 3.9% of the sample. The sequenced material came from PBMCs. Receptor source: a male donor in good health and CMV-seronegative.

This clone has just a few counts. The CDR3 reads CASSLAWEGEQYF. CDR3 nucleotides: TGTGCCAGCAGCTTGGCGTGGGAGGGCGAGCAGTACTTC. The chain uses TRBV5-4 and TRBJ2-7; 7 bases are shared with TRBD2. Germline CDR1 reads SGHNT; CDR2 reads YYREEE (reference sequence). The CDR3 is 13 amino acids. V shed 0 bases and J 6 bases; nucleotides not matched to a gene: 3.

V and J are TRBV14 and TRBJ2-7, with TRBD2 matching over 13 bases. Trimming cost V 7 bases and J 6 bases; bases outside gene matches: 9. Germline CDR1 is SGHDN and CDR2 is FVKESK. The CDR3 is 15 residues long. CDR3 loop: CASNHGTSGIGEQYF. Here the CDR3 DNA reads TGTGCCAGCAATCACGGGACTAGCGGGATTGGCGAGCAGTACTTC. The full variable domain, in which reference TRBV14 and TRBJ2-7 provide the parts outside the CDR3, is EAGVTQFPSHSVIEKGQTVTLRCDPISGHDNLYWYRRVMGKEIKFLLHFVKESKQDESGMPNNRFLAERTGGTYSTLKVQPAELEDSGVYFCASNHGTSGIGEQYFGPGTRLTVT.

The chain recombines TRBV23-1 with TRBJ2-3; 7 positions agree with TRBD1. TRBV23-1 is placed among ORFs of uncertain function. The CDR3 length is 14 residues. Trimming removed 11 bases from V and 5 bases from J; junction bases left unmatched: 13. The CDR3, as DNA: TGCGCCGGGTCTGACAGGGTGAGGGGAGATACGCAGTATTTT. This codes for CAGSDRVRGDTQYF.

V gene TRBV29-1 combines with J gene TRBJ2-2; D is undetermined. Trimming left V 4 bases short and J 3 bases short, with 9 bases between. Germline V gives CDR1 SQVTM, CDR2 ANQGSEA. This CDR3 contains 13 residues. The CDR3 region is CSVVGADTGELFF. The CDR3 region has the DNA TGCAGCGTTGTAGGAGCCGACACCGGGGAGCTGTTTTTT.

The DNA of the CDR3 is TGTGCCAGCAGCGTAGTGGGGTCCGCGGGGAATGAGCAGTTCTTC. This translates into CASSVVGSAGNEQFF. The chain joins TRBV9 to TRBJ2-1, with a possible D match to TRBD2 (6 bases). Germline-derived CDR1 and CDR2 are SGDLS and YYNGEE. Between the trimmed V and J ends, which lost 0 bases and 7 bases, there was a span of 14 bases. CDR3 length equals 15 residues.

The chain links TRBV7-3 to TRBJ1-5; D not certain. Trimming pared 5 bases from V and 7 bases from J, leaving 9 bases between. Germline CDR1 SGHTA, CDR2 FQGTGA. The CDR3 consists of 12 residues. CDR3 in amino acids: CASSQPGQPQHF. The CDR3 DNA is TGTGCCAGCAGCCAACCGGGACAGCCCCAGCATTTT. The variable domain in full, with the rest retrieved from reference TRBV7-3 and TRBJ1-5, is GAGVSQTPSNKVTEKGKYVELRCDPISGHTALYWYRQSLGQGPEFLIYFQGTGAADDSGLPNDRFFAVRPEGSVSTLKIQRTERGDSAVYLCASSQPGQPQHFGDGTRLSIL.

The V gene is TRBV28, the J gene TRBJ1-2; 7 positions agree with TRBD1. The CDR3 is 15 amino acids. Losses at the gene ends were 6 bases for V and 7 bases for J; bases not matched to a gene: 14. Germline V CDR1 and CDR2: MDHEN, SYDVKM. The CDR3 DNA sequence: TGTGCCAGCAGAACACCTCCAGGGGGGCTCGGTGGCTACACCTTC. This translates into CASRTPPGGLGGYTF.

As to this clone: The same CDR3 also results from other DNA sequences found in this sample. The gene calls are TRBV6-5 and TRBJ1-1; 7 bases are a match to TRBD1. CDR1 is MNHEY and CDR2 is SVGAGI in the germline V gene. CDR3 size: 11 residues. The ends lost 11 bases at V and 8 bases at J; junction bases unmatched: 8. CDR3 in DNA: TGTGCCTCCAGGTCGACAGGGGAAGCTTTCTTT. The encoded protein is CASRSTGEAFF.

The rearrangement uses TRBV2 and TRBJ2-2; 11 nucleotides agree with TRBD2. Looked up from germline, CDR1 is SNHLY and CDR2 is FYNNEI. The J segment lost 2 bases and the V segment lost 5 bases, leaving 13 bases of the junction unmatched. This CDR3 has 19 amino acids. For the CDR3, the DNA is TGTGCCAGCAGTATCCCTACTAGCGGGAGAGGGGCCAACACCGGGGAGCTGTTTTTT. It yields the protein CASSIPTSGRGANTGELFF.

J is TRBJ1-3 and V is TRBV11-2, with D maybe TRBD1 (5 bases). The germline V gene has CDR1 SGHAT and CDR2 FQNNGV. V lost 3 bases, J lost 1 base, and 7 bases lay in between. CDR3 length: 14 residues. The CDR3 loop is CASSLGGSGNTIYF. DNA of the CDR3: TGTGCCAGCAGCTTGGGGGGATCTGGAAACACCATATATTTT.

This clone was seen a single time. J is TRBJ2-7 and V is TRBV28; 8 bases map to TRBD2. Germline CDR1 MDHEN, CDR2 SYDVKM. The CDR3 runs 13 residues. The V and J ends lost 8 bases and 4 bases, in that order; junction bases with no gene match: 7. The CDR3 loop is CASGPGGMYEQYF. CDR3 DNA: TGTGCCAGCGGGCCGGGGGGGATGTACGAGCAGTACTTC.

The V gene is TRBV5-1, the J gene TRBJ2-7; 10 nucleotides line up with TRBD1. CDR3 length: 14 amino acids. V shed 7 bases, J shed 1 base, and the junction held 5 bases outside the gene matches. Per the germline V gene, CDR1 is SGHRS and CDR2 is YFSETQ. CDR3: CASGRQGASYEQYF. The CDR3, as DNA: TGCGCCAGCGGCCGACAGGGGGCATCCTACGAGCAGTACTTC.

This clone was counted between two and nine times. The chain employs TRBV5-1 and TRBJ1-5; D gene uncertain. V was trimmed by 1 base and J by 2 bases, leaving 7 bases between them. CDR3 size: 14 residues. Germline V gene lookup returns CDR1 SGHRS and CDR2 YFSETQ. The CDR3 region is CASSLSRGNQPQHF. The CDR3 DNA reads as TGCGCCAGCAGCTTGTCTCGGGGCAATCAGCCCCAGCATTTT.

The CDR3: CASSVGIVAGEAETQYF. CDR3 bases: TGTGCCAGCAGCGTAGGAATAGTGGCGGGAGAGGCAGAGACCCAGTACTTC. This rearrangement joins TRBV9 to TRBJ2-5, with 7 bases identical to TRBD2. The trim removed 0 bases at V and 4 bases at J, leaving 12 bases unmatched. Germline CDR1 is SGDLS and CDR2 is YYNGEE. CDR3 length equals 17 residues.

The gene calls are TRBV29-1 and TRBJ2-7, with D possibly matching TRBD1 (5 bases). Germline values: CDR1 SQVTM, CDR2 ANQGSEA. CDR3 size: 13 residues. Trimming took 5 bases from V and 2 from J, leaving 13 bases between them. The CDR3 protein is CSVRTGGTYEQYF. The CDR3 DNA reads TGCAGCGTTCGCACAGGCGGAACCTACGAGCAGTACTTC.

The sample holds one count of this clone. The chain couples TRBV5-1 to TRBJ2-1, with a possible D match to TRBD1 (6 bases). The germline V gene has CDR1 SGHRS and CDR2 YFSETQ. This CDR3 contains 16 residues. Deletions cut 6 bases from V and 4 bases from J, with 20 bases between. The CDR3 loop is CASNRDQGSGYNEQFF. CDR3 bases: TGCGCCAGCAACCGGGACCAGGGGAGTGGGTACAATGAGCAGTTCTTC.

This chain joins TRBV13 and TRBJ1-1; TRBD1 agrees at 7 bases. The CDR3 is 13 residues long. J was trimmed by 8 bases and V by 3 bases; bases with no gene match: 6. In germline, CDR1 is PRHDT, CDR2 FYEKMQ (reference sequence). The CDR3 coding sequence is TGTGCCAGCAGCTTCGGGACAGAGGACGAAGCTTTCTTT. It encodes CASSFGTEDEAFF.

This sequence joins TRBV6-1 and TRBJ2-3, with D unclear. V was shortened by 3 bases and J by 0 bases, with 4 bases between the two germline ends. The CDR3 consists of 13 residues. CDR1 MNHNS and CDR2 SASEGT come from the germline V gene. CDR3: CASSDYSTDTQYF. The CDR3 DNA reads TGTGCCAGCAGTGACTACAGCACAGATACGCAGTATTTT.

This chain connects TRBV9 to TRBJ2-3, with D possibly matching TRBD1 (6 bases). Trimming shortened V by 2 bases and J by 1 base, and 11 bases separated the two germline ends. The germline V gene has CDR1 SGDLS and CDR2 YYNGEE. This CDR3 contains 15 residues. CDR3 nucleotide sequence: TGTGCCAGCAGCGTGAAGGGGGTGGGCACAGATACGCAGTATTTT. It specifies CASSVKGVGTDTQYF.

This rearrangement joins TRBV25-1 to TRBJ2-7, with 10 bases aligning to TRBD2. The V segment lost 2 bases and the J segment 2 bases; nucleotides outside the gene matches: 3. Germline assignment: CDR1 MGHDK and CDR2 SYGVNS. This CDR3 contains 15 residues. This chain's CDR3 is CASSEGLAVTYEQYF. In DNA, the CDR3 is TGTGCCAGCAGTGAAGGACTAGCGGTAACCTACGAGCAGTACTTC.

This clone was detected only once. The CDR3, as DNA: TGTGCCAGCAGCCAAGATCTTCGGGGACATGGAAACACCATATATTTT. This codes for CASSQDLRGHGNTIYF. J is TRBJ1-3 and V is TRBV14; a possible D gene is TRBD1 (6 bases). Trimming took off 0 bases at V and 3 bases at J, with 12 bases between the two ends. Germline lookup yields CDR1 SGHDN and CDR2 FVKESK. The CDR3 totals 16 residues.

V and J are TRBV19 and TRBJ2-7, with D perhaps matching TRBD1 (6 bases). CDR3 length equals 13 residues. Germline CDR1 and CDR2: LNHDA and SQIVND (reference sequence). Trimming shortened V by 3 bases and J by 7 bases, and 13 bases separated the two germline ends. The CDR3 region is CASSMGHPMEQYF. For the CDR3, the DNA is TGTGCCAGTAGTATGGGACACCCCATGGAGCAGTACTTC.

The chain couples TRBV15 to TRBJ2-7, with 13 bases fitting TRBD2. Germline V gene data show CDR1 as LNHNV and CDR2 as YYDKDF (reference sequence). V lost 0 bases to trimming and J lost 4 bases; unmatched junction nucleotides: 18. The CDR3 is 21 residues long. CDR3 region: CATSRDYARLAGGPKLYEQYF. CDR3 in DNA: TGTGCCACCAGCAGAGATTATGCGAGACTAGCGGGAGGACCCAAATTATACGAGCAGTACTTC.

This chain joins TRBV29-1 and TRBJ2-1; TRBD2 might be the D (5 bases). Trimming stripped 2 bases from V and 0 bases from J, with 8 bases between. This CDR3 region has 14 residues. CDR1 is SQVTM and CDR2 is ANQGSEA in the germline V gene. The CDR3 loop reads CSVERELSYNEQFF. As DNA, the CDR3 is TGCAGCGTTGAAAGGGAGCTCTCCTACAATGAGCAGTTCTTC.

CDR3 nucleotides: TGTGCCAGCAGCCCAGACAGGGGGAAGGCTTTCTTT. Its protein is CASSPDRGKAFF. The chain joins TRBV11-2 to TRBJ1-1; TRBD1 matches at 9 bases. V shed 5 bases, J shed 11 bases, and the junction held 6 bases outside the gene matches. CDR1 and CDR2 from the germline V gene are SGHAT and FQNNGV. The CDR3 totals 12 residues.

V is TRBV11-2 and J is TRBJ2-3; D possibly corresponds to TRBD2 (6 bases). Trimming removed 8 bases from V and 1 base from J, with 16 bases in between. Germline-derived CDR1 and CDR2 are SGHAT and FQNNGV. The CDR3 is 15 residues long. In nucleotides, the CDR3 is TGTGCCAGCGCGGGCCCGGGAGCTCGCACAGATACGCAGTATTTT. It translates to CASAGPGARTDTQYF.